In its sample, the clone carrying this T cell receptor (beta chain) was seen a few times. What it binds is not known. This entry belongs to a study of CD8 T cells in ankylosing spondylitis. Study outcomes and limitations: A CD8+ phenotype characterized the disease-linked clones, which were relatively rare in peripheral blood. There was reportedly significant enrichment of clones that were disease-linked in matched ankylosing spondylitis synovial fluid. Some motif variants were previously reported in reactive arthritis synovial fluid and blood.

Scientists made TCR beta libraries using quantitative 5'-RACE with molecular barcodes. TCRdb called the 5' RACE reads again in MiXCR, with one record for every CDR3 protein. The sample shows 250,000 to 350,000 distinct CDR3 sequences, around 21% of them seen only once. Sequenced input: blood, either unsorted or a sorted T cell fraction (not recorded which). The TCR was taken from a female donor with ankylosing spondylitis or in good health (not recorded which).

CDR3 loop: CASCLEWSDRGETQYF. DNA for the CDR3: TGCGCCAGCTGTTTGGAGTGGTCGGACAGGGGAGAGACCCAGTACTTC. V is TRBV5-1 and J is TRBJ2-5; 9 bases align to TRBD1. CDR3 length: 16 amino acids. V shed 7 bases and J 4 bases; nucleotides not matched to a gene: 14. Germline V gene data show CDR1 as SGHRS and CDR2 as YFSETQ.